This T cell receptor beta chain was identified during a study of regulatory T cells in long-lasting Graves disease. Sequencing libraries for TCR beta were prepared with iRepertoire HTBI primers and Arm-PCR of CDR3 regions. TCRdb re-called the multiplex PCR reads through MiXCR, storing one row per CDR3 protein. The table lists approximately 400,000 distinct CDR3 sequences, about 10% of them singletons, with approximately 17% in the top ten. Time point denoted: newly diagnosed GD, antithyroid drugs for less than 3 months. PBMC RNA was the source of the TCR library. The V and J ends lost 4 bases and 4 bases respectively, with 18 bases between them. The CDR3 is made up of 16 amino acids. Germline CDR1 is SGHRS and CDR2 is YFSETQ. These data were also reused for a study on T cells in Graves' hyperthyroidism and ophthalmopathy. Per that study: Disease duration under 2 months; hyperthyroidism patients were aged 18 to 65. Patients having uncontrolled infection, another autoimmune disease, pregnancy or lactation were not included. HTBI primers were the set used in a first-round RT-PCR of the TCR CDR3.

This chain connects TRBV5-1 to TRBJ2-1; D is perhaps TRBD1 (6 bases). The starting material was peripheral blood mononuclear cells (PBMCs), obtained at new diagnosis, from a patient treated with antithyroid drugs. This receptor was taken from a woman aged 18-29 years with Graves disease. CDR3 DNA: TGCGCCAGCAGCCCACGATACAGGGAATCATACAATGAGCAGTTCTTC. Translation: CASSPRYRESYNEQFF.